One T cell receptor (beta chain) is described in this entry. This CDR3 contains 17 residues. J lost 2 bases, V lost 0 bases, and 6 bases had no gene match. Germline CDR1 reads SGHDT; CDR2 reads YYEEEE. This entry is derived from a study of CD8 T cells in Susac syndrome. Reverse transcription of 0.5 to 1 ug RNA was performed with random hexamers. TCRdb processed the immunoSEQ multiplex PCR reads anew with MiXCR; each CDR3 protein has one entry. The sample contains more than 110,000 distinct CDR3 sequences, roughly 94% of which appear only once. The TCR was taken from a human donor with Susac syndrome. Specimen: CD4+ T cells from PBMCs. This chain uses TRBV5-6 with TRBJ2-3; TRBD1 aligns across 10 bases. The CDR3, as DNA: TGTGCCAGCAGCTTGGCCTTGGGACAGGGGACCACAGATACGCAGTATTTT. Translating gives CASSLALGQGTTDTQYF.